This T cell receptor beta chain was documented in a study of cytomegalovirus exposure and HLA in healthy donors. Study observations and caveats: Only CMV serostatus was available as immune exposure information. Being indistinguishable, some V segments were excluded, TRBV6-2 and TRBV6-3 among them.

At the time of sampling, donors were nominally healthy, though unrecorded immune exposures were likely. Germline values: CDR1 LNHNV, CDR2 YYDKDF (reference sequence). The ends lost 4 bases at V and 7 bases at J; junction bases unmatched: 6. CDR3 length: 13 amino acids. With regard to this clone: Its matching antigen is unknown.

Use of 60 Vbeta and 13 Jbeta primers characterized the PCR. Only in-frame clones appear in the TCRdb table, and some are missing; sequencing was by immunoSEQ multiplex PCR. The table lists 150,000 to 200,000 clones, 75% of them singletons. The source material was PBMCs. This sequence originates from a male donor in good health and CMV-seronegative. The J gene is TRBJ2-7, the V gene TRBV15, with 8 bases identical to TRBD1. The CDR3 DNA is TGTGCCACCAGCAACCAGGGGGCGAGGGAGCAGTACTTC. It encodes CATSNQGAREQYF.